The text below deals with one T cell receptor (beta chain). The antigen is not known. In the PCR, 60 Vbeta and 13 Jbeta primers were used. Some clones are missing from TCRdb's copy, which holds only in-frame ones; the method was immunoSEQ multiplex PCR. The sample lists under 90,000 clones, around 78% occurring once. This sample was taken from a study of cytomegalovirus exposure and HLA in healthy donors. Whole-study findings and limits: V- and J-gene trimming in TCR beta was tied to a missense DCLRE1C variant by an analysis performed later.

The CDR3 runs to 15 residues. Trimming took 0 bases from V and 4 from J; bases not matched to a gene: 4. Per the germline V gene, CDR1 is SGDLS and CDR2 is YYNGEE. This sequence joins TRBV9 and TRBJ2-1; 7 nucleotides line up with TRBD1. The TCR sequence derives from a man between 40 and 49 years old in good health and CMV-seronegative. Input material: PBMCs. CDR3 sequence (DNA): TGTGCCAGCAGCGTAGCTGGACAGGATTACAATGAGCAGTTCTTC. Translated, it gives CASSVAGQDYNEQFF.